These T cell receptor beta chains were read from a single sample in a study of early T cells in non-severe SARS-CoV-2 infection. TCRdb reprocessed the 5' RACE reads with MiXCR, giving one entry per CDR3 protein. The sample lists about 72,000 distinct CDR3 sequences, around a tenth seen once, with 6.5% to 8.5% in the top ten. The sequencing here drew on whole blood, taken at baseline. All receptors come from an adult who was a healthcare worker with PCR-confirmed SARS-CoV-2 infection or an uninfected control (not recorded which). Both conserved end residues are part of each CDR3. Each record gives: D gene, clone size, V gene, J gene, CDR3 protein, CDR3 DNA. A D gene is named only where the DNA matches it firmly. The size entry is marked missing in some rows and otherwise reads once, few, many or a size class.

>-|-|TRBV7-9|TRBJ1-1
CASVLGGTEAFF
TGTGCCAGCGTATTGGGGGGCACTGAAGCTTTCTTT
>-|few|TRBV13|TRBJ2-1
CASRVGPLRPLNEQFF
TGTGCCAGCAGGGTAGGCCCCCTCAGGCCCCTCAATGAGCAGTTCTTC
>TRBD1|few|TRBV10-3|TRBJ1-6
CAIRPTGDNSPLHF
TGTGCCATCAGACCGACAGGGGATAATTCACCCCTCCACTTT
>TRBD2|many|TRBV30|TRBJ2-1
CALREGNNEQFF
TGTGCCTTACGGGAGGGGAACAATGAGCAGTTCTTC
>TRBD1|-|TRBV20-1|TRBJ1-6
CSAADRVIDNSPLHF
TGCAGTGCTGCGGACAGGGTGATCGATAATTCACCCCTCCACTTT
>-|few|TRBV7-3|TRBJ1-1
CASSSGTPSTEAFF
TGTGCCAGCAGCTCGGGGACACCTAGCACTGAAGCTTTCTTT
>TRBD1|few|TRBV5-1|TRBJ1-5
CASSYTGDDQPQHF
TGCGCCAGCAGCTACACAGGGGACGATCAGCCCCAGCATTTT
>-|many|TRBV2|TRBJ2-7
CASKYSAYEQYF
TGTGCCAGCAAGTACAGCGCCTACGAGCAGTACTTC
>TRBD2|many|TRBV18|TRBJ2-1
CASSPALAGVYNEQFF
TGTGCCAGCTCACCGGCACTAGCGGGAGTCTACAATGAGCAGTTCTTC
>TRBD1|few|TRBV9|TRBJ1-6
CASSGGQGISSYNSPLHF
TGTGCCAGCAGCGGGGGACAGGGGATCAGCTCCTATAATTCACCCCTCCACTTT
>-|few|TRBV19|TRBJ1-2
CASSPAPATPNYGYTF
TGTGCCAGTAGTCCGGCCCCAGCGACTCCTAACTATGGCTACACCTTC
>-|-|TRBV9|TRBJ2-5
CASSVNQGQETQYF
TGTGCCAGCAGCGTAAATCAAGGCCAAGAGACCCAGTACTTC
>TRBD2|few|TRBV7-3|TRBJ2-7
CASSKTSAGLYEQYF
TGTGCCAGCAGTAAGACTAGCGCCGGTCTCTACGAGCAGTACTTC
>-|-|TRBV3-1|TRBJ2-2
CASSTGGELFF
TGTGCCAGCAGTACTGGCGGGGAGCTGTTTTTT
>-|few|TRBV30|TRBJ1-6
CAWSVRTPNNSPLHF
TGTGCCTGGAGTGTCCGGACACCGAATAATTCACCCCTCCACTTT
>TRBD2|many|TRBV20-1|TRBJ2-3
CSARTSGIFTDTQYF
TGCAGTGCTAGGACTAGCGGGATCTTCACAGATACGCAGTATTTT
>-|-|TRBV4-1|TRBJ2-7
CASSQVKRDPYEQYF
TGCGCCAGCAGCCAAGTTAAGAGGGATCCCTACGAGCAGTACTTC
>-|many|TRBV27|TRBJ2-7
CASSFRQGLYEQYF
TGTGCCAGCAGTTTTAGACAGGGACTCTACGAGCAGTACTTC
>-|few|TRBV6-2/TRBV6-3|TRBJ1-5
CASSYGGENNQPQHF
TGTGCCAGCAGTTACGGGGGAGAGAACAATCAGCCCCAGCATTTT
>-|-|TRBV20-1|TRBJ2-7
CSAREPRLYEQYF
TGCAGTGCTAGAGAACCGAGACTCTACGAGCAGTACTTC
>-|-|TRBV7-2|TRBJ1-5
CASSLNQGIGNQPQHF
TGTGCCAGCAGCCTTAATCAGGGTATAGGCAATCAGCCCCAGCATTTT
>-|few|TRBV7-2|TRBJ1-2
CASSFGDVGYGYTF
TGTGCCAGCAGCTTTGGGGACGTCGGCTATGGCTACACCTTC
>-|-|TRBV27|TRBJ1-2
CASSFSGNYGYTF
TGTGCCAGCAGTTTTTCAGGGAACTATGGCTACACCTTC
>TRBD2|few|TRBV5-4|TRBJ2-1
CASSLGLAVNEQFF
TGTGCCAGCAGCTTGGGACTAGCAGTGAATGAGCAGTTCTTC
>TRBD1|few|TRBV30|TRBJ1-2
CAWYDRGFRYTF
TGTGCCTGGTATGACAGGGGATTTCGCTACACCTTC
>-|many|TRBV5-1|TRBJ1-1
CASSSLQGGPTEAFF
TGCGCCAGCAGCTCTCTACAGGGCGGTCCCACTGAAGCTTTCTTT
>-|-|TRBV27|TRBJ2-7
CASSSVFDEQYF
TGTGCCAGCAGTTCAGTATTCGACGAGCAGTACTTC